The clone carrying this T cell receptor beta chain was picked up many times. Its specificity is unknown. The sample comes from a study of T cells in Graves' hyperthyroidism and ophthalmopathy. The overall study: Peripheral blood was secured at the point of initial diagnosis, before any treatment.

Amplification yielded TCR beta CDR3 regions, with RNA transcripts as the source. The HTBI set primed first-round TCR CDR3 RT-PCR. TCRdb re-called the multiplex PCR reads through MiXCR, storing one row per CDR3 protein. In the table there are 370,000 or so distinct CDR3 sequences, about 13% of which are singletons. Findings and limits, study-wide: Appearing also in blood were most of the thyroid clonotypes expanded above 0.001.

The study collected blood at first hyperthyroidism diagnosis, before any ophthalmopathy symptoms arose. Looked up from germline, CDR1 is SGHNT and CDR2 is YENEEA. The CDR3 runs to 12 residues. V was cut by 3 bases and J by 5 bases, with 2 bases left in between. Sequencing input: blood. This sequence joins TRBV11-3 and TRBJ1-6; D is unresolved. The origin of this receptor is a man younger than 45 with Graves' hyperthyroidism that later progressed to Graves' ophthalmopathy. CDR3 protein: CASSLNNSPLHF. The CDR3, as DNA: TGTGCCAGCAGCTTGAATAATTCACCCCTCCACTTT.